The clone carrying this T cell receptor (beta chain) has ten or more counts. The data belong to a study of T-cell memory formation after mild COVID-19. The CDR3 length is 14 residues. V was clipped by 6 bases and J by 9 bases; unmatched bases: 10. The germline V gene has CDR1 MDHEN and CDR2 SYDVKM. TCRdb re-derived calls from the 5' RACE reads in MiXCR, one entry per CDR3 protein. This sample has around 300,000 distinct CDR3 sequences; 12% to 15% occur once, and the top ten carry 20% to 25%. The genes are TRBV28 and TRBJ2-2; 7 bases match TRBD1. Specimen: PBMCs or a T cell subset sorted from them (not recorded which). The receptor was derived from a man aged 18 to 30 who had mild COVID-19 (a few samples of this study predate the infection). Cell type and time point are not known. Written as DNA, the CDR3 is TGTGCCAGCAGAGAGGGGCAGGGGGTGCGGGAGCTGTTTTTT. This translates into CASREGQGVRELFF.